What follows are 24 T cell receptor beta chains derived from one specimen sequenced in a study of regulatory T cells in long-lasting Graves disease. Sample time point: persistent/refractory GD, antithyroid drugs over 5 years with positive TRAb. Researchers made the TCR library from RNA that was extracted from PBMCs. TCR beta libraries were built with iRepertoire HTBI primers and Arm-PCR of CDR3 regions. Each CDR3 protein is one row after TCRdb ran MiXCR on the multiplex PCR reads. The sample contains over 350,000 distinct CDR3 sequences, about 20% of which appear only once. Sequences were derived from peripheral blood mononuclear cells (PBMCs), sampled when the disease was refractory, from a patient treated with antithyroid drugs. The origin of the receptors is a female donor with Graves disease.

This clonotype was recorded a few times. The chain employs TRBV29-1 and TRBJ2-7; TRBD2 might be the D (5 bases). The length of the CDR3 is 13 residues. The germline V and J ends were trimmed by 1 base and 5 bases, with 12 bases remaining between them. Germline CDR1 and CDR2: SQVTM and ANQGSEA. CDR3 loop: CSVEGGDINEQYF. The DNA of the CDR3 is TGCAGCGTTGAAGGGGGAGACATCAACGAGCAGTACTTC.

The chain links TRBV24-1 to TRBJ2-2, with 9 bases fitting TRBD1. J gave up 5 bases and V 3 bases, and 6 bases lay outside the gene matches. The CDR3 spans 16 residues. CDR1 and CDR2 (germline): KGHDR, SFDVKD. CDR3 DNA sequence: TGTGCCACCAGTGATCCCGGGACAGGGCTAACCGGGGAGCTGTTTTTT. This gives the protein CATSDPGTGLTGELFF.

There are many counts of this clonotype. The V gene is TRBV12-3 or TRBV12-4, the J gene TRBJ2-1, with 14 bases identical to TRBD2. This CDR3 has 19 amino acids. Trimming at V came to 3 bases and at J to 2 bases, leaving 9 bases not matched to a gene. The CDR3, as DNA: TGTGCCAGCAGTTTTGACGGACTAGCGGGAGGCATCGCCTACAATGAGCAGTTCTTC. It codes for CASSFDGLAGGIAYNEQFF.

This clonotype was seen a handful of times. The rearrangement links TRBV12-3 or TRBV12-4 to TRBJ2-1, with D unclear. The CDR3 totals 12 residues. The V gene lost 1 base and the J gene lost 7 bases, with 5 bases spanning the gap. The DNA for the CDR3 is TGTGCCAGCAGTTTAGTAGCTAATGAGCAGTTCTTC. As protein: CASSLVANEQFF.

Only a few counts were recorded for this clonotype. V and J are TRBV7-9 and TRBJ1-5; no definite D call. The CDR3 runs to 14 residues. V lost 1 base, J lost 7 bases, and 11 bases lay in between. The V gene's germline CDR1 is SEHNR and CDR2 FQNEAQ (reference sequence). Here the CDR3 DNA reads TGTGCCAGCAGCTTAGGGGAGGCCGCACAGCCCCAGCATTTT. It translates to CASSLGEAAQPQHF.

Concerning this clonotype itself: Germline and junction disagree at one end, which may indicate a read error. V and J are TRBV24-1 and TRBJ1-5, with D hard to call. The germline V gene has CDR1 KGHDR and CDR2 SFDVKD. This CDR3 spans 15 amino acids. The CDR3 sequence is CATSDSAVGNQPRHF. Here the CDR3 DNA reads TGTGCCACCAGTGATTCCGCGGTCGGGAATCAGCCCCGGCATTTT.

This clonotype was counted ten times or more. The rearrangement joins TRBV7-9 to TRBJ2-7, with D maybe TRBD1 (6 bases). CDR3 length: 14 amino acids. Germline CDR1 is SEHNR and CDR2 is FQNEAQ (reference sequence). V was pared by 5 bases and J by 0 bases, with 11 bases between. The CDR3 loop reads CASSPGTYSYEQYF. CDR3 bases: TGTGCCAGCAGCCCCGGGACATACTCCTACGAGCAGTACTTC.

The rearrangement uses TRBV11-2 and TRBJ2-7; D possibly matches TRBD1 or TRBD2 (5 bases each). The V end lost 5 bases, the J end lost 0 bases, and 32 bases lay between the germline ends. Germline CDR1 reads SGHAT; CDR2 reads FQNNGV. The CDR3 covers 21 residues. CDR3 residues: CASSPKIIGTLGDIGSYEQYF. The CDR3 nucleotides are TGTGCCAGCAGCCCGAAAATTATCGGGACCTTGGGAGACATTGGCTCCTACGAGCAGTACTTC.

This clonotype was observed many times. V gene TRBV2 combines with J gene TRBJ1-4; TRBD1 might be the D (6 bases). V was cut by 4 bases and J by 8 bases, with 17 bases left in between. The CDR3 has 15 residues. CDR1 and CDR2 (germline): SNHLY, FYNNEI. The CDR3 region is CASSGRGTSSEKLFF. For the CDR3, the DNA is TGTGCCAGCAGTGGGAGGGGGACGAGCTCCGAAAAACTGTTTTTT.

This chain links TRBV20-1 with TRBJ2-2; D unclear. The CDR3 extends over 15 amino acids. With 0 bases removed from V and 8 bases from J, the gap between germline ends came to 16 bases. Looked up from germline, CDR1 is DFQATT and CDR2 is SNEGSKA (reference sequence). CDR3 bases: TGCAGTGCTAGAGATTCGGCAAGGCAACCGGGGGAGCTGTTTTTT. Its protein is CSARDSARQPGELFF.

Remarks on this clonotype: At one of its ends the junction is not consistent with the germline gene, which may arise from a read error. V usage is TRBV28 and J usage is TRBJ2-1; TRBD2 is a possible D gene (5 bases). This CDR3 has 17 amino acids. The V gene's germline CDR1 is MDHEN and CDR2 SYDVKM. CDR3 in amino acids: CVSSSPRAADSYNEQFF. CDR3 coding DNA: TGTGTCAGCAGTTCCCCCCGAGCGGCCGACTCCTACAATGAGCAGTTCTTC. Combining the CDR3 with reference TRBV28 and TRBJ2-1 gives the whole variable domain DVKVTQSSRYLVKRTGEKVFLECVQDMDHENMFWYRQDPGLGLRLIYFSYDVKMKEKGDIPEGYSVSREKKERFSLILESASTNQTSMYLCVSSSPRAADSYNEQFFGPGTRLTVL.

This clonotype was seen ten or more times. In DNA form, the CDR3 reads TGTGCCAGCAGCTGGGGGACAGGGAAGGCAAAACTGTTTTTT. Translation: CASSWGTGKAKLFF. V gene TRBV5-6 combines with J gene TRBJ1-4; 9 nucleotides align to TRBD1. Germline values: CDR1 SGHDT, CDR2 YYEEEE. V dropped 3 bases and J dropped 10; count of bases not matched to a gene: 7. CDR3 length: 14 amino acids.

The DNA for the CDR3 is TGCAGTGCTAGACCCGGGCTAGCGGGAGTCAAAAACATTCAGTACTTC. This sequence encodes CSARPGLAGVKNIQYF. The chain is built from TRBV20-1 and TRBJ2-4; the match to TRBD2 covers 10 bases. The length of the CDR3 is 16 residues. The ends lost 2 bases at V and 3 bases at J; junction bases unmatched: 7. Germline V lookup: CDR1 DFQATT, CDR2 SNEGSKA (reference sequence).

At least ten counts were recorded for this clonotype. The chain carries TRBV18 and TRBJ1-1, with D hard to call. Germline V gene sequence: CDR1 KGHSH, CDR2 LQKENI. V was clipped by 1 base and J by 11 bases, with 11 bases between them. The length of the CDR3 is 12 residues. The CDR3 DNA reads TGTGCCAGCTCACCACTGACGGAACGCGCTTTCTTT. Amino acid sequence: CASSPLTERAFF.

This clonotype was seen more than once but under ten times. Compared with germline, one end of the junction differs, possibly owing to a read error. The J gene is TRBJ2-2, the V gene TRBV30, with 11 bases matching TRBD1. This CDR3 has 16 residues. Per germline, CDR1 GTSNPN and CDR2 SVGIG (reference sequence). The CDR3 nucleotides read TGTGCCTGGAGTGCCTGGACAGGGGGCATTCCCGGGGAGCTGCTTTTT. Residues: CAWSAWTGGIPGELLF. Variable domain in full (rest from reference TRBV30 and TRBJ2-2): SQTIHQWPATLVQPVGSPLSLECTVEGTSNPNLYWYRQAAGRGLQLLFYSVGIGQISSEVPQNLSASRPQDRQFILSSKKLLLSDSGFYLCAWSAWTGGIPGELLFGEGSRLTVL.

This clonotype was counted ten times or more. The chain employs TRBV6-1 and TRBJ2-5, with D tentatively TRBD2 (5 bases). CDR1 and CDR2 from the germline V gene are MNHNS and SASEGT. This CDR3 spans 14 amino acids. Trimming took off 6 bases at V and 5 bases at J, with 16 bases between the two ends. The CDR3: CASSRGLFGETQYF. Written as DNA, the CDR3 is TGTGCCAGCAGCCGCGGACTGTTCGGGGAGACCCAGTACTTC.

This clonotype was counted between two and nine times. J is TRBJ1-4 and V is TRBV12-3 or TRBV12-4; 7 bases fit TRBD1. The length of the CDR3 is 12 residues. V lost 11 bases, J lost 8 bases, and 8 bases stayed unmatched. This CDR3 reads CAVRQGREKLFF. CDR3 bases: TGTGCCGTTAGACAGGGCCGCGAAAAACTGTTTTTT.

In the case of this clonotype: A much larger clone differs from this one at a single base, so this may be a read error. The chain recombines TRBV2 with TRBJ2-5, with 9 nucleotides matching TRBD1. Losses at the gene ends were 8 bases for V and 2 bases for J; bases not matched to a gene: 9. Germline values: CDR1 SNHLY, CDR2 FYNNEI. This CDR3 region has 15 residues. In nucleotides, the CDR3 is TGTGCCAGCGGAGACAGGGGGATGGAGCAAGAGACCCAGTACTTC. This gives the protein CASGDRGMEQETQYF.

This clonotype has a count of ten or more. The V call is TRBV28, the J call TRBJ2-7, with D tentatively TRBD1 (6 bases). Between the trimmed V and J ends, which lost 3 bases and 7 bases, there was a span of 10 bases. This CDR3 region has 12 residues. Germline assignment: CDR1 MDHEN and CDR2 SYDVKM. CDR3 bases: TGTGCCAGCAGTTTTCCAGGGGTTGAGCAGTACTTC. As protein: CASSFPGVEQYF.

Many counts were recorded for this clonotype. This chain joins TRBV20-1 and TRBJ1-5, with a possible D match to TRBD1 (5 bases). The V end was cut by 5 bases, the J end by 2 bases, with 10 bases between. The CDR3 consists of 13 residues. The germline gives CDR1 DFQATT, CDR2 SNEGSKA (reference sequence). CDR3 coding DNA: TGCAGTGCTTCTCAGGGTGGCAATCAGCCCCAGCATTTT. The encoded protein is CSASQGGNQPQHF.

The chain combines TRBV20-1 with TRBJ1-5; TRBD1 matches 9 bases. The trim removed 6 bases at V and 1 base at J, leaving 7 bases unmatched. This CDR3 spans 15 amino acids. Germline V CDR1 and CDR2: DFQATT, SNEGSKA (reference sequence). The CDR3 DNA is TGCAGTGCGGGACAGGGTGTGTCAAGCAATCAGCCCCAGCATTTT. Translating gives CSAGQGVSSNQPQHF.

This clonotype was recorded once. The junction and the germline gene differ at one end; a read error may be behind it. The chain couples TRBV12-3 or TRBV12-4 to TRBJ2-2; D may match TRBD1 or TRBD2 (6 bases each). There are 14 residues in the CDR3. The CDR3 bases are TGTGCCAGCAGTTTAATTGCAGGAAAGGGGGGGCTGTTTTTT. Its protein product is CASSLIAGKGGLFF.

This clonotype occurred a few times. The CDR3 DNA reads as TGTGCCAGCAGAGTAGGGGGCCTCATCGGGGAGCTGTTTTTT. Residues: CASRVGGLIGELFF. The chain couples TRBV6-4 to TRBJ2-2; 7 bases agree with TRBD1. Germline V CDR1 and CDR2: MRHNA, SNTAGT. The CDR3 is 14 residues long. J gave up 7 bases and V 6 bases, and 8 bases lay outside the gene matches.

This clonotype was found a few times. The rearrangement links TRBV30 to TRBJ2-7; no clear D gene. Trimming took 2 bases from V and 3 from J, leaving 11 bases between them. The V gene's germline CDR1 is GTSNPN and CDR2 SVGIG (reference sequence). CDR3 length: 13 amino acids. The DNA for the CDR3 is TGTGCCTGGAGTCCAACGGCCTTCTACGAGCAGTACTTC. Its translation is CAWSPTAFYEQYF.